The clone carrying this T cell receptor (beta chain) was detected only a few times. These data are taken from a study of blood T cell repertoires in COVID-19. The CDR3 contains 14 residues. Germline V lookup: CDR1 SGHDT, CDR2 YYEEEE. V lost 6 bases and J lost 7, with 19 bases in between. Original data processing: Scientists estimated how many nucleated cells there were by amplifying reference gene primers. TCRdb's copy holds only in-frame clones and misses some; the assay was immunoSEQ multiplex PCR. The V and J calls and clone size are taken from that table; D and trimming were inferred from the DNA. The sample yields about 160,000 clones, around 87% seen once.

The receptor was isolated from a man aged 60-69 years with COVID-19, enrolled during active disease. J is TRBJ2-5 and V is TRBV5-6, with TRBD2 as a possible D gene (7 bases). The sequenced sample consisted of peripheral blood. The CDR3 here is CASNPWGGRRTQYF. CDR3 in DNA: TGTGCCAGCAACCCTTGGGGGGGCCGGCGGACCCAGTACTTC.